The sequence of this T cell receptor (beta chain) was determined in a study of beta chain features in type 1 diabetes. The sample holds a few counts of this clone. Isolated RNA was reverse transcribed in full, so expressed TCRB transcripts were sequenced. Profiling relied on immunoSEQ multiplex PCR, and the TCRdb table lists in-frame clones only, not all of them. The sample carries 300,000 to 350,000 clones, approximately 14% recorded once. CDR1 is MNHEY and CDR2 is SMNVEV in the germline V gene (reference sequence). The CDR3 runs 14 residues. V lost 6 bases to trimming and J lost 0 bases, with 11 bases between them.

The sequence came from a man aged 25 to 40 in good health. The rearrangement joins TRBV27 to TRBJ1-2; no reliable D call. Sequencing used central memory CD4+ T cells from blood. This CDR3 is CASSRSDANYGYTF. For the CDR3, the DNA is TGTGCCAGCAGCCGCAGTGATGCTAACTATGGCTACACCTTC.